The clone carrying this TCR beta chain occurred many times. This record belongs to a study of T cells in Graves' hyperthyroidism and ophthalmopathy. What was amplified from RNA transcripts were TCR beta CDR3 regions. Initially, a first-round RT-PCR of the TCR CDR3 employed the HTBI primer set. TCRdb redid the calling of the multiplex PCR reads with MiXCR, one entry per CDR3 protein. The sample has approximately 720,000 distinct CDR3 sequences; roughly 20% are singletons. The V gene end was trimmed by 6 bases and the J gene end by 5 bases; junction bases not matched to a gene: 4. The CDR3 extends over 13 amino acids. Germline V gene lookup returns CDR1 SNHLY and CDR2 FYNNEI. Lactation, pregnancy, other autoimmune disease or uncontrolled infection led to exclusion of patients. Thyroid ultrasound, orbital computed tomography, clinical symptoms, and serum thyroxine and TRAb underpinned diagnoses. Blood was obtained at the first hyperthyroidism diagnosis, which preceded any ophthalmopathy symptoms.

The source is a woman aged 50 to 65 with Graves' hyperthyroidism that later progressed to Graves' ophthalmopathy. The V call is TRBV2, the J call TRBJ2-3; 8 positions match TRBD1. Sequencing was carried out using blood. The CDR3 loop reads CASRDRVLDTQYF. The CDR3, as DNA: TGTGCCAGCAGGGACAGGGTATTAGATACGCAGTATTTT.